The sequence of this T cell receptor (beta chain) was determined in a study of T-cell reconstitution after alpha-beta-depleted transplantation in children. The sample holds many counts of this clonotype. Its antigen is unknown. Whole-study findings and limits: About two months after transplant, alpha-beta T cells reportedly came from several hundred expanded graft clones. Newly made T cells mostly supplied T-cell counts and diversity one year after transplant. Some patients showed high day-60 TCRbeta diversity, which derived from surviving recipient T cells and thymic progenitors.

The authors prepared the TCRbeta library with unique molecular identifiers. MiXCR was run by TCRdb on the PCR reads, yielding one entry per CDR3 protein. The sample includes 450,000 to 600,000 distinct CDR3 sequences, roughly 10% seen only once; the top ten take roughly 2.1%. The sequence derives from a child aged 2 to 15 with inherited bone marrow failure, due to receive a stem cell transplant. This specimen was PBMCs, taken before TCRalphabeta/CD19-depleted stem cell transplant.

The CDR3: CSARVQDRDDNEQFF. The CDR3 DNA is TGCAGTGCTAGAGTTCAGGACAGGGACGACAATGAGCAGTTCTTC. This chain links TRBV20-1 with TRBJ2-1; 8 bases map to TRBD1. CDR1 DFQATT and CDR2 SNEGSKA come from the germline V gene (reference sequence). Losses at the gene ends were 1 base for V and 5 bases for J; bases not matched to a gene: 7. The CDR3 totals 15 residues.